These 7 T cell receptor beta chains share one sample of origin, sequenced in a study of T cell responses to AZD1222 COVID-19 vaccine. Here immunoSEQ multiplex PCR was the method, and the copy in TCRdb shows in-frame clones only, minus some. Of 100,000 to 150,000 clones listed, 90% are singletons. The sequencing used peripheral blood, collected on day 0 of AZD1222 vaccination. The receptors originated from an adult in good health.

As DNA, the CDR3 is TGTGCCTGGAGTGCGGGACTAGCGGTCTCCTACGAGCAGTACTTC. Amino acid sequence: CAWSAGLAVSYEQYF. The chain carries TRBV30 and TRBJ2-7; 11 nucleotides align to TRBD2. The CDR3 consists of 15 residues. The germline V gene encodes CDR1 GTSNPN and CDR2 SVGIG (reference sequence). V lost 1 base to trimming and J lost 0 bases; unmatched junction nucleotides: 2.

This clone was detected only a few times. This sequence joins TRBV18 and TRBJ1-2; no firm D call. CDR3 length: 12 residues. Germline V gene sequence: CDR1 KGHSH, CDR2 LQKENI. The V end lost 4 bases, the J end lost 5 bases, and 8 bases lay between the germline ends. The CDR3 DNA is TGTGCCAGCTCACAGGGAGGGTATGGCTACACCTTC. This encodes CASSQGGYGYTF.

This chain joins TRBV18 and TRBJ1-4; D is unresolved. The germline V and J ends were trimmed by 3 bases and 3 bases, with 11 bases remaining between them. There are 15 residues in the CDR3. The germline gives CDR1 KGHSH, CDR2 LQKENI. Here the CDR3 reads CASSPGRGSNEKLFF. CDR3 DNA: TGTGCCAGCTCACCCGGTCGCGGGTCTAATGAAAAACTGTTTTTT.

This chain joins TRBV7-9 and TRBJ2-1; D not resolved. V was clipped by 3 bases and J by 10 bases, with 10 bases between them. Germline assignment: CDR1 SEHNR and CDR2 FQNEAQ (reference sequence). The length of the CDR3 is 12 residues. This chain's CDR3 is CASSLPLREQFF. The CDR3 nucleotides are TGTGCCAGCAGCTTGCCCCTCCGGGAGCAGTTCTTC.

The chain recombines TRBV30 with TRBJ2-3; D gene uncertain. V shed 1 base and J shed 14 bases, with 13 bases lying between them. The CDR3 has 11 amino acids. Germline V lookup: CDR1 GTSNPN, CDR2 SVGIG (reference sequence). CDR3 DNA: TGTGCCTGGAGTGGTATTAGCAAGGCGTATTTT. Translation: CAWSGISKAYF. Using reference TRBV30 and TRBJ2-3 for the parts outside the CDR3, the full variable domain is SQTIHQWPATLVQPVGSPLSLECTVEGTSNPNLYWYRQAAGRGLQLLFYSVGIGQISSEVPQNLSASRPQDRQFILSSKKLLLSDSGFYLCAWSGISKAYFGPGTRLTVL.

The chain recombines TRBV30 with TRBJ1-2; tentative D call: TRBD1 (6 bases). CDR1 GTSNPN and CDR2 SVGIG come from the germline V gene (reference sequence). Trimming shortened V by 2 bases and J by 8 bases, and 18 bases separated the two germline ends. The CDR3 consists of 14 residues. The CDR3 spells CAWSTWTAGMGYTF. In DNA, the CDR3 is TGTGCCTGGAGTACTTGGACAGCTGGAATGGGCTACACCTTC.

V usage is TRBV5-6 and J usage is TRBJ1-5; 8 bases align to TRBD1. V shed 3 bases, J shed 3 bases, and the junction held 5 bases outside the gene matches. CDR1 and CDR2 (germline): SGHDT, YYEEEE. This CDR3 comprises 15 residues. The CDR3 here is CASSSLDRDNQPQHF. CDR3 sequence (DNA): TGTGCCAGCAGCTCCCTGGACAGGGACAATCAGCCCCAGCATTTT.